These T cell receptor beta chains were read from a single sample in a study of identical twins. Each CDR3 protein gets one entry after TCRdb re-called the 5' RACE reads with MiXCR. Here the sample spans about 660,000 distinct CDR3 sequences, 8% to 9% being singletons. Another study also made use of these data, one on yellow fever vaccine responses in identical twins.

Sequences were obtained from PBMCs. Every receptor here comes from a woman in her late teens or twenties in good health. Each CDR3 is given with its conserved first and last residue. A D gene is named only where the DNA matches it firmly. Clone sizes are given selectively: once, few, many, or a class where the clone is expanded.

j_gene | d_gene | abundance | v_gene | CDR3nt | CDR3aa
TRBJ2-2 | - | - | TRBV5-1 | TGCGCCAGCAGCTTGGAGGACGGCTTAAAGCTGTTTTTT | CASSLEDGLKLFF
TRBJ1-3 | - | few | TRBV6-5 | TGTGCCAGCGCGGCTGGAAACACCATATATTTT | CASAAGNTIYF
TRBJ2-5 | TRBD2 | many | TRBV11-2 | TGTGCCAGCAGCTTCCGGTCCAGCGGGAGTAGAAGTACGGAGACCCAGTACTTC | CASSFRSSGSRSTETQYF
TRBJ2-6 | - | - | TRBV7-8 | TGTGCCAGCAGCAAAGATACTCGTGCTTCTGGGGCCAACGTCCTGACTTTC | CASSKDTRASGANVLTF
TRBJ2-3 | TRBD2 | few | TRBV6-1 | TGTGCCAGCAGCAGACTAGCGGCCTACACAGATACGCAGTATTTT | CASSRLAAYTDTQYF
TRBJ2-3 | - | many | TRBV12-3/TRBV12-4 | TGTGCCAGCAGTTCGAGGGTTGCCGATACGCAGTATTTT | CASSSRVADTQYF
TRBJ2-5 | TRBD2 | many | TRBV20-1 | TGCAGTGCGCTGGATAGCGGGAGCAGGGAGACCCAGTACTTC | CSALDSGSRETQYF
TRBJ2-5 | - | - | TRBV29-1 | TGCAGCGTTGGGGAGGCAGAGACCCAGTACTTC | CSVGEAETQYF
TRBJ2-3 | - | - | TRBV15 | TGTGCCACCAGCACCCGGGACATTACAGATACGCAGTATTTT | CATSTRDITDTQYF
TRBJ1-5 | - | - | TRBV12-3/TRBV12-4 | TGTGCCAGCAGCCGAAGGGACTTAAGTCAGCCCCAGCATTTT | CASSRRDLSQPQHF
TRBJ1-1 | - | many | TRBV29-1 | TGCAGCGTTGAAGAGCGTCCGACTCATGAAGCTTTCTTT | CSVEERPTHEAFF
TRBJ2-1 | - | few | TRBV9 | TGTGCCAGCAGCGCACAGGGACCCGCGGGAGATGAGCAGTTCTTC | CASSAQGPAGDEQFF
TRBJ1-2 | TRBD1 | many | TRBV5-1 | TGCGCCAGCAGCCCCACACAGGGGTTGCATGGCTACACCTTC | CASSPTQGLHGYTF
TRBJ2-7 | - | many | TRBV28 | TGTGCCAGCAGCCAACCGGTCGGCGTAAGGGCGGGCGAGCAGTACTTC | CASSQPVGVRAGEQYF
TRBJ2-3 | - | - | TRBV4-3 | TGCGCCAGCAGCCAAGAGGTTCGCTACACAGATACGCAGTATTTT | CASSQEVRYTDTQYF
TRBJ1-1 | TRBD1 | many | TRBV5-1 | TGCGCCAGCAGCTTGACGGCACAGGGGGATGAAGCTTTCTTT | CASSLTAQGDEAFF
TRBJ2-3 | TRBD2 | - | TRBV20-1 | TGCAGTGCGTCAAGCGGGAGTGGGGCAGATACGCAGTATTTT | CSASSGSGADTQYF
TRBJ1-1 | TRBD1 | - | TRBV5-1 | TGCGCCAGCAGCGCCACGACAGGGGGCACTGAAGCTTTCTTT | CASSATTGGTEAFF
TRBJ2-3 | TRBD2 | - | TRBV3-1 | TGTGCCAGCACCCAGGGACTAGCGGGAGGTACGCAGTATTTT | CASTQGLAGGTQYF
TRBJ2-1 | TRBD2 | few | TRBV20-1 | TGCAGTGCTAGAGTTCTCCCGGGACTAGCGGGGAGCTCCTACAATGAGCAGTTCTTC | CSARVLPGLAGSSYNEQFF
TRBJ2-3 | - | few | TRBV5-5 | TGTGCCAGCAACAAGGACGGAACGAGCACAGATACGCAGTATTTT | CASNKDGTSTDTQYF
TRBJ2-7 | TRBD1 | few | TRBV28 | TGTGCCAGCAGCATACCGGGACAGGGTGGAGGATACGAGCAGTACTTC | CASSIPGQGGGYEQYF
TRBJ2-3 | TRBD2 | few | TRBV11-2 | TGTGCCAGCAGCTTAGAGTCTAGCGGGAGGAACACAGATACGCAGTATTTT | CASSLESSGRNTDTQYF
TRBJ2-6 | - | many | TRBV6-2/TRBV6-3 | TGTGCCAGCAGAAAGTGGCGAAACTCTGGGGCCAACGTCCTGACTTTC | CASRKWRNSGANVLTF
TRBJ2-7 | - | many | TRBV12-3/TRBV12-4 | TGTGCCAGCAGTCGGGACACCGGGGACTACGAGCAGTACTTC | CASSRDTGDYEQYF
TRBJ2-7 | - | - | TRBV11-2 | TGTGCCACCGGACAGATCTACGAGCAGTACTTC | CATGQIYEQYF
TRBJ2-7 | TRBD2 | many | TRBV6-5 | TGTGCCAGCAGTTACGAGCGGGGGGCCTACGAGCAGTACTTC | CASSYERGAYEQYF
TRBJ2-3 | - | few | TRBV10-3 | TGTGCCATCAGTGACGGTAGGGGGAGGGCCTCCGCAGATACGCAGTATTTT | CAISDGRGRASADTQYF
TRBJ2-7 | - | - | TRBV2 | TGTGCCAGCACCCGATGGGGCTACGAGCAGTACTTC | CASTRWGYEQYF
TRBJ1-1 | - | - | TRBV29-1 | TGCAGCGTTGAACAGCAACATACGAACACTGAAGCTTTCTTT | CSVEQQHTNTEAFF
TRBJ2-7 | TRBD2 | few | TRBV7-9 | TGTGCCAGCAGCTTACGGGAGGGGACCCACGAGCAGTACTTC | CASSLREGTHEQYF